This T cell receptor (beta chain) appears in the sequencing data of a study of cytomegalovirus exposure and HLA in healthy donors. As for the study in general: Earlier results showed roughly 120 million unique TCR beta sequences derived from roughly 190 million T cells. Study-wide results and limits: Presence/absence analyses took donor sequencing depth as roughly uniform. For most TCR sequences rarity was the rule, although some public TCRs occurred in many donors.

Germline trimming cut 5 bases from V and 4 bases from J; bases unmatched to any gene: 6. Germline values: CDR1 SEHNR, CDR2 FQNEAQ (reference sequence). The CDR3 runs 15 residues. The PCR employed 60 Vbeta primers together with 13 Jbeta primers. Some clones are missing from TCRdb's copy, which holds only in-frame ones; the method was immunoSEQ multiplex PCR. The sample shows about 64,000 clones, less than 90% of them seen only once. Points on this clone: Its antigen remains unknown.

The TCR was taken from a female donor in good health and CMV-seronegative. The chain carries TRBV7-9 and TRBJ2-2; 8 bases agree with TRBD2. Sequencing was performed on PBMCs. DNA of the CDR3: TGTGCCAGCAGCCTCACTAGCGGAGGCACCGGGGAGCTGTTTTTT. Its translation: CASSLTSGGTGELFF. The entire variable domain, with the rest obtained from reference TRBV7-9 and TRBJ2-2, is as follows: DTGVSQNPRHKITKRGQNVTFRCDPISEHNRLYWYRQTLGQGPEFLTYFQNEAQLEKSRLLSDRFSAERPKGSFSTLEIQRTEQGDSAMYLCASSLTSGGTGELFFGEGSRLTVL.